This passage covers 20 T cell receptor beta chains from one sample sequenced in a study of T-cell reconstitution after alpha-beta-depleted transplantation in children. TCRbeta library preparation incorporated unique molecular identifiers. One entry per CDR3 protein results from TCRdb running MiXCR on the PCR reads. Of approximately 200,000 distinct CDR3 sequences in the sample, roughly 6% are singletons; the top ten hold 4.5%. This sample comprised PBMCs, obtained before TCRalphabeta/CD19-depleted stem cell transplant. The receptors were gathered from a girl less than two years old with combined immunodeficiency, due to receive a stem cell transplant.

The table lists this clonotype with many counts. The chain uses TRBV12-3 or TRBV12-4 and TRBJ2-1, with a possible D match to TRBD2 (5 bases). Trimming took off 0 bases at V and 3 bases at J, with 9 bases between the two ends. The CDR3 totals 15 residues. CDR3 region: CASSLAGDLYNEQFF. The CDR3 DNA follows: TGTGCCAGCAGTTTAGCGGGAGACCTCTACAATGAGCAGTTCTTC.

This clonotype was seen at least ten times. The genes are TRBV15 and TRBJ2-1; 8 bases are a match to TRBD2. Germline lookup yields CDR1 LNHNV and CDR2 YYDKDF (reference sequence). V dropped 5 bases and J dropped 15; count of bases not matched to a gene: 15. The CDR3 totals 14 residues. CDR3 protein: CATSLTSAEDEPFF. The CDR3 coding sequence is TGTGCCACCAGCCTGACTAGCGCCGAGGATGAACCGTTCTTC.

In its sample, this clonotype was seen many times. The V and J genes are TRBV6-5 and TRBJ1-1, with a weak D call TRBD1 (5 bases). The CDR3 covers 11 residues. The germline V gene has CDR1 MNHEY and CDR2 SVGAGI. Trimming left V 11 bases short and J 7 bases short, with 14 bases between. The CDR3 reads CAGGYGLEAFF. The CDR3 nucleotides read TGTGCCGGGGGATACGGGCTTGAAGCTTTCTTT.

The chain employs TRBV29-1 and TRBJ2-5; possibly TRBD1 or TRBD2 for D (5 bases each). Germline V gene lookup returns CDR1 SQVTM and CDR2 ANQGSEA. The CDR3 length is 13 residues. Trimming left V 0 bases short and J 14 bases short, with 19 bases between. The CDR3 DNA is TGCAGCGTTGAAGATCCTATCGGGGCCATTAAATACTTC. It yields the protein CSVEDPIGAIKYF.

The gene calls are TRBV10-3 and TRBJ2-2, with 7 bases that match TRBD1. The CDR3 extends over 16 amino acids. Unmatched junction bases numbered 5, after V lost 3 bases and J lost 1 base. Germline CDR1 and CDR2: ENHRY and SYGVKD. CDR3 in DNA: TGTGCCATCAGTGAATCCGGGACAGAGAACACCGGGGAGCTGTTTTTT. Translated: CAISESGTENTGELFF.

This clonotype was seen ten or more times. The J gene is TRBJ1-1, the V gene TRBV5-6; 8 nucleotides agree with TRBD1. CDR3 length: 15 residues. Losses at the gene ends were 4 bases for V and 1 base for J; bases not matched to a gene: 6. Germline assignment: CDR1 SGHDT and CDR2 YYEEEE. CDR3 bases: TGTGCCAGCAGCATATCAGGGGGCAGGAACACTGAAGCTTTCTTT. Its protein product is CASSISGGRNTEAFF.

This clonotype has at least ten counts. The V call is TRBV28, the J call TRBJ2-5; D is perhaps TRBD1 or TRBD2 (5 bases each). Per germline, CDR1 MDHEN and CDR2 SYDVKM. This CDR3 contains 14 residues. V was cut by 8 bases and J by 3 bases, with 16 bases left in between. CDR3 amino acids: CASGPGTTKETQYF. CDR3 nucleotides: TGTGCCAGCGGCCCCGGGACGACGAAAGAGACCCAGTACTTC.

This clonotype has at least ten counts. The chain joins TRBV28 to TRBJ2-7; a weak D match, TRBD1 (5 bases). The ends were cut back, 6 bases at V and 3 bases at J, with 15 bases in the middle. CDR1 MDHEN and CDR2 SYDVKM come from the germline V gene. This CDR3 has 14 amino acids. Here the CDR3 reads CASSGSRGIYEQYF. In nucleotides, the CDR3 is TGTGCCAGCAGCGGATCAAGGGGTATCTACGAGCAGTACTTC. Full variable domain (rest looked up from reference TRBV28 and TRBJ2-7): DVKVTQSSRYLVKRTGEKVFLECVQDMDHENMFWYRQDPGLGLRLIYFSYDVKMKEKGDIPEGYSVSREKKERFSLILESASTNQTSMYLCASSGSRGIYEQYFGPGTRLTVT.

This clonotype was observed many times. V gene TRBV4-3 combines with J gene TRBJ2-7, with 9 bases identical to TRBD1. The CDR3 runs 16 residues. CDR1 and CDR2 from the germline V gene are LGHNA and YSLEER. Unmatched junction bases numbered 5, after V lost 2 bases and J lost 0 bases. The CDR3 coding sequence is TGCGCCAGCAGCCAAAATAGACAGGGGGTCTCCTACGAGCAGTACTTC. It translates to CASSQNRQGVSYEQYF.

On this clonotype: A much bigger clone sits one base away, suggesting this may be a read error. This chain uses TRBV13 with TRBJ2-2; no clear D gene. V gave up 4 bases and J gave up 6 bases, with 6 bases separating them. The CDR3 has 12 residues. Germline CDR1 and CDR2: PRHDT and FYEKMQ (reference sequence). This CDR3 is CASSSQAGELFF. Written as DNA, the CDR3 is TGTGCCAGCAGCTCCCAGGCCGGGGAGCTGTTTTTT.

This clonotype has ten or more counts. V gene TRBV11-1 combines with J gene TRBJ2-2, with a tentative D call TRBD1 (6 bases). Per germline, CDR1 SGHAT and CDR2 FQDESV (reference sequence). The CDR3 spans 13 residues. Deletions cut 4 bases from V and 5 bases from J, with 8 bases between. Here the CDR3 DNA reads TGTGCCAGCAGCTCCACAGGGACCGGGGAGCTGTTTTTT. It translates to CASSSTGTGELFF. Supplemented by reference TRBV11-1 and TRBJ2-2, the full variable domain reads EAEVAQSPRYKITEKSQAVAFWCDPISGHATLYWYRQILGQGPELLVQFQDESVVDDSQLPKDRFSAERLKGVDSTLKIQPAELGDSAMYLCASSSTGTGELFFGEGSRLTVL.

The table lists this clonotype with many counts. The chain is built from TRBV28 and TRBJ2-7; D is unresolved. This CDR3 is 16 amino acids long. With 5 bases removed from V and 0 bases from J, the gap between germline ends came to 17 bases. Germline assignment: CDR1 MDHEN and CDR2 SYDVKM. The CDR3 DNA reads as TGTGCCAGCAGTCTCTCGTCTGCGGACCCCTCCTACGAGCAGTACTTC. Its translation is CASSLSSADPSYEQYF.

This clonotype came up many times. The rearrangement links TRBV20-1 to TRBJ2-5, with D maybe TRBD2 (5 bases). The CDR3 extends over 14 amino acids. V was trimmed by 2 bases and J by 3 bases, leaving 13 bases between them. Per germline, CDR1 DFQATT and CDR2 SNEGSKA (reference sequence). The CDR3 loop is CSARTGIRKETQYF. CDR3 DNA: TGCAGTGCTAGAACCGGGATCCGAAAAGAGACCCAGTACTTC.

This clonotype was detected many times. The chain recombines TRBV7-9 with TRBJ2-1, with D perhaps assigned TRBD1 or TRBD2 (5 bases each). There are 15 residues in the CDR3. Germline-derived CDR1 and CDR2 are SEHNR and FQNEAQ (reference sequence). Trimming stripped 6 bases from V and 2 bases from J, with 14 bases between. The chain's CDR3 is CASRLEGLAYNEQFF. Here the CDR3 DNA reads TGTGCCAGCAGGCTCGAGGGGTTAGCCTACAATGAGCAGTTCTTC.

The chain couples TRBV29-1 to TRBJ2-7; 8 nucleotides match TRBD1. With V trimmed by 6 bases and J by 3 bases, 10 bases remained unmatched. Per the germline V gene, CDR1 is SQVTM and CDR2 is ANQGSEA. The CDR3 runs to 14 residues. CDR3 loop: CSVRERTGNYEQYF. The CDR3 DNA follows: TGCAGCGTAAGGGAAAGGACAGGGAACTACGAGCAGTACTTC.

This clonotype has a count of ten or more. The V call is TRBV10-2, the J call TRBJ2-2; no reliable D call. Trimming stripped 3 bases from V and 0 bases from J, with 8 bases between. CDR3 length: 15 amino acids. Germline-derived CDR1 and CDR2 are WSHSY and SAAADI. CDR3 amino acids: CASSDADANTGELFF. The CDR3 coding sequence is TGCGCCAGCAGTGACGCTGACGCGAACACCGGGGAGCTGTTTTTT.

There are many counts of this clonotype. The CDR3 reads CAATEDREPDTQYF. The CDR3, as DNA: TGTGCCGCTACGGAGGACAGGGAACCAGATACGCAGTATTTT. V usage is TRBV12-3 or TRBV12-4 and J usage is TRBJ2-3; 8 bases are shared with TRBD1. Trimming cost V 11 bases and J 4 bases; bases outside gene matches: 11. CDR3 length equals 14 residues.

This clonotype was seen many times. CDR3 bases: TGTGCCAGCAGCTTACAAGGGGGCAATCAGCCCCAGCATTTT. Translated: CASSLQGGNQPQHF. V gene TRBV7-8 combines with J gene TRBJ1-5, with D possibly being TRBD1 (5 bases). Trimming removed 2 bases at V and 2 bases at J, with 7 bases between. Germline CDR1 reads SGHVS; CDR2 reads FQNEAQ. This CDR3 comprises 14 residues.

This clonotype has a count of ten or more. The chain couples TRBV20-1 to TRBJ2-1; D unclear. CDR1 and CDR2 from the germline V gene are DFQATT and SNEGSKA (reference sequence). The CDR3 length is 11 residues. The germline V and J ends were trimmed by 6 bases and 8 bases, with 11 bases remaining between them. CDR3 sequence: CSAPHTYEQFF. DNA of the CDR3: TGCAGTGCCCCGCACACGTATGAGCAGTTCTTC.

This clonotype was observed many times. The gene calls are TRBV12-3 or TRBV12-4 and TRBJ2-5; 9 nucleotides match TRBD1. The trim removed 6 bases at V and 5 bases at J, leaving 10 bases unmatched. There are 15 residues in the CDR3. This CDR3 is CASRPGQGVRETQYF. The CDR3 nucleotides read TGTGCCAGCAGGCCGGGACAGGGTGTTAGGGAGACCCAGTACTTC.